A selection of T cell receptor beta chains follows, all from one sample in a study of neoadjuvant anti-PD-1 for oral cavity cancer. TCRdb's table, derived via immunoSEQ multiplex PCR, lists solely in-frame clones and lacks some. The sample lists 55,000 to 80,000 clones, around four fifths seen once, with approximately 3.6% in the top ten. The material was PBMCs, obtained before nivolumab (anti-PD-1) treatment. The receptors here all came from a person between 40 and 80 years old with oral cavity squamous cell carcinoma. The CDR3 runs from the conserved cysteine through the conserved F or W. A D gene is named only where the DNA matches it firmly.

cdr3_aa | cdr3_nt | j_call | v_call | d_call
CASSGTGMSSYEQYF | TGTGCCAGCAGCGGGACGGGGATGAGCTCCTATGAGCAGTACTTC | TRBJ2-7 | TRBV16 | NA
CASSFGGPGANVLTF | TGTGCCAGCAGCTTTGGGGGGCCTGGGGCCAACGTCCTGACTTTC | TRBJ2-6 | TRBV11-3 | NA
CASRPRGGTGVTNEKLFF | TGTGCCAGCAGACCGAGGGGGGGGACAGGGGTTACTAATGAAAAACTGTTTTTT | TRBJ1-4 | TRBV27 | TRBD1
CASSEGQGRVGELFF | TGCGCCAGCAGTGAGGGACAGGGACGTGTCGGGGAGCTGTTTTTT | TRBJ2-2 | TRBV10-1 | TRBD1
CASSPTGTPNTEAFF | TGTGCCAGCTCACCGACCGGGACACCCAACACTGAAGCTTTCTTT | TRBJ1-1 | TRBV18 | NA
CASSPSFDRIEAFF | TGTGCCAGCAGTCCTTCTTTCGACAGGATTGAAGCTTTCTTT | TRBJ1-1 | TRBV6-5 | NA
CASSLPPRLAGSYNEQFF | TGTGCCAGCAGCTTACCCCCGCGACTAGCTGGTTCCTACAATGAGCAGTTCTTC | TRBJ2-1 | TRBV7-9 | TRBD2
CASSPTVGVTSGISSYEQYF | TGCGCCAGCAGCCCTACGGTGGGGGTGACTAGCGGGATTAGCTCCTACGAGCAGTACTTC | TRBJ2-7 | TRBV5-1 | TRBD2
CASSEGQFATSGNTIYF | TGTGCCAGCAGCGAGGGACAATTCGCCACTTCGGGAAACACCATATATTTT | TRBJ1-3 | TRBV9 | NA
CAWSAVGLYEQYF | TGTGCCTGGAGTGCGGTAGGACTTTACGAGCAGTACTTC | TRBJ2-7 | TRBV30 | NA
CAWTRGGGYRSPLHF | TGTGCCTGGACCCGCGGCGGGGGCTATAGGTCACCCCTCCACTTT | TRBJ1-6 | TRBV30 | NA
CASSLGTTYEQYF | TGTGCCAGCAGCTTAGGGACAACCTACGAGCAGTACTTC | TRBJ2-7 | TRBV7-6 | NA
CASSLVSRGYNEQFF | TGCGCCAGCAGCTTGGTCAGCCGGGGGTACAATGAGCAGTTCTTC | TRBJ2-1 | TRBV5-1 | NA
CASSLVTGNSPLHF | TGTGCCAGCAGCCTAGTGACAGGGAATTCACCCCTCCACTTT | TRBJ1-6 | TRBV9 | TRBD1
CASSIDGANYGYTF | TGTGCCAGTAGTATAGACGGAGCTAACTATGGCTACACCTTC | TRBJ1-2 | TRBV19 | NA
CASSQRLGTHTYEQYF | TGTGCCAGCAGCCAAAGACTGGGAACCCATACCTACGAGCAGTACTTC | TRBJ2-7 | TRBV4-2 | NA
CASTQRQTYNEQFF | TGTGCCAGCACCCAGCGACAGACCTACAATGAGCAGTTCTTC | TRBJ2-1 | TRBV7-9 | NA
CASSLDSLQGTHYGYTF | TGTGCCAGCAGCTTAGATTCCCTACAGGGGACCCACTATGGCTACACCTTC | TRBJ1-2 | TRBV11-2 | TRBD1
CASRKPGHGTDTQYF | TGTGCCAGCAGGAAACCGGGACACGGCACAGATACGCAGTATTTT | TRBJ2-3 | TRBV7-3 | NA